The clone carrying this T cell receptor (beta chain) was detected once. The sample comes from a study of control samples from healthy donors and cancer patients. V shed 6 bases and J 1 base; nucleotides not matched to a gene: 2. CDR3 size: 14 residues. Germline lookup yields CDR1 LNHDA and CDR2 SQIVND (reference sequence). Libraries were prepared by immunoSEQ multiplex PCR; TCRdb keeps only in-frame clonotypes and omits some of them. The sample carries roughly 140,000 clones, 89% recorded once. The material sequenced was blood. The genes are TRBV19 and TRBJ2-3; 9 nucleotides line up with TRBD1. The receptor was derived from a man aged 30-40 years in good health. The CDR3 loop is CASRDRGRTDTQYF. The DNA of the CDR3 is TGTGCCAGTAGGGACAGGGGTCGCACAGATACGCAGTATTTT.